This T cell receptor beta chain came from a study of control samples from healthy donors and cancer patients. The protocol was immunoSEQ multiplex PCR, while the TCRdb copy is restricted to in-frame clones and leaves out a portion. The sample has about 130,000 clones, around nine tenths seen once. Germline CDR1 and CDR2: DFQATT and SNEGSKA (reference sequence). The CDR3 spans 16 residues. V dropped 3 bases and J dropped 8; count of bases not matched to a gene: 13. Sequencing was carried out using blood. The clonotype was recovered from a man aged 40-50 years in good health. The chain links TRBV20-1 to TRBJ2-3, with TRBD2 matching over 11 bases. The CDR3 region has the DNA TGCAGTGCTAGTTCAGGTAGTAGCGGGGGGGCCGGTACGCAGTATTTT. Translating gives CSASSGSSGGAGTQYF.